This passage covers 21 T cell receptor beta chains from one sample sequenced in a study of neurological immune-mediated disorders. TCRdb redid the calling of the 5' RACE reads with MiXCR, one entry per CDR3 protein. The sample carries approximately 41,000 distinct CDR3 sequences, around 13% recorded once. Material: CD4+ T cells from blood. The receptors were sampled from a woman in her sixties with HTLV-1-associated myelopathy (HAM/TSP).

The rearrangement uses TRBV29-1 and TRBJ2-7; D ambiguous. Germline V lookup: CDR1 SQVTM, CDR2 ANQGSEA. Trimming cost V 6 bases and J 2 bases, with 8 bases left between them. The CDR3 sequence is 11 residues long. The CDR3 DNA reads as TGCAGCGTGGGGATCGCCTACGAGCAGTACTTC. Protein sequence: CSVGIAYEQYF.

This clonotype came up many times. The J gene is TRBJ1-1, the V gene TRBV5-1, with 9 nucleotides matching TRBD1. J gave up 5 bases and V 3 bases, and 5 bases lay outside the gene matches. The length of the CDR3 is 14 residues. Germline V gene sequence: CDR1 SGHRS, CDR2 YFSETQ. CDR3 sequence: CASSSQGARTEAFF. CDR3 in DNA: TGCGCCAGCAGCTCACAGGGGGCGAGGACTGAAGCTTTCTTT.

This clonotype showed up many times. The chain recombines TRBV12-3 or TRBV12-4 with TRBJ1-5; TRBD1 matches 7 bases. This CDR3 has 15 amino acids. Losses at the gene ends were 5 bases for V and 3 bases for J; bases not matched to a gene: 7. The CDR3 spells CASSTTGTNNQPQHF. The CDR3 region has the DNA TGTGCCAGCAGTACGACAGGGACCAACAATCAGCCCCAGCATTTT.

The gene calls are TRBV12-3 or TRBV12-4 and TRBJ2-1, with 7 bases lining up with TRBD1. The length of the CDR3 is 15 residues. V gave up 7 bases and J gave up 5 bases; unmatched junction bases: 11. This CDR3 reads CASIPPGQCNNEQFF. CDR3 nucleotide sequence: TGTGCCAGCATTCCCCCGGGACAGTGCAACAATGAGCAGTTCTTC.

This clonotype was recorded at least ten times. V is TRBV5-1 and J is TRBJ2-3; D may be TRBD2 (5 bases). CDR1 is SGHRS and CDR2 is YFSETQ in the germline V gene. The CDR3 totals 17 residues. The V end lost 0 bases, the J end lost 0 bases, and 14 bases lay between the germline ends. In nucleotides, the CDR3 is TGCGCCAGCAGCTTGGTAGCGCGGGCCTCTAGCACAGATACGCAGTATTTT. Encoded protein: CASSLVARASSTDTQYF.

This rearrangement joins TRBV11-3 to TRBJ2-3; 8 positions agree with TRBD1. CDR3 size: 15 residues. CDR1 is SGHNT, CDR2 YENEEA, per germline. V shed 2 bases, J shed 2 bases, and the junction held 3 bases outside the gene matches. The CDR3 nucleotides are TGTGCCAGCAGCTTAACAGGGGGATCCACAGATACGCAGTATTTT. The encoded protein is CASSLTGGSTDTQYF. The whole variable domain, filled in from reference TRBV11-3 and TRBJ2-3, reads EAGVVQSPRYKIIEKKQPVAFWCNPISGHNTLYWYLQNLGQGPELLIRYENEEAVDDSQLPKDRFSAERLKGVDSTLKIQPAELGDSAVYLCASSLTGGSTDTQYFGPGTRLTVL.

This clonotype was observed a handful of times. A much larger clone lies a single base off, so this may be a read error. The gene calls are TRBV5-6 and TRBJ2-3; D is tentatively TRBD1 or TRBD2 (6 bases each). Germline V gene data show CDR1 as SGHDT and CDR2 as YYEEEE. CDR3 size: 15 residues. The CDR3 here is CANSLRGHPTDTQYF. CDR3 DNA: TGTGCCAACAGCTTGCGGGGACACCCCACAGATACGCAGTATTTT.

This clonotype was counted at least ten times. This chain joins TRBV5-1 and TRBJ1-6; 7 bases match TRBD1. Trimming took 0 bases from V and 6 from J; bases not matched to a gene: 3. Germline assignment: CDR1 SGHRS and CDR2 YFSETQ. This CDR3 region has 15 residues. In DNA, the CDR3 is TGCGCCAGCAGCTTGGGGCAGGGGGGTAATTCACCCCTCCACTTT. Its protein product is CASSLGQGGNSPLHF. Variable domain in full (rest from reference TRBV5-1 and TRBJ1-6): KAGVTQTPRYLIKTRGQQVTLSCSPISGHRSVSWYQQTPGQGLQFLFEYFSETQRNKGNFPGRFSGRQFSNSRSEMNVSTLELGDSALYLCASSLGQGGNSPLHFGNGTRLTVT.

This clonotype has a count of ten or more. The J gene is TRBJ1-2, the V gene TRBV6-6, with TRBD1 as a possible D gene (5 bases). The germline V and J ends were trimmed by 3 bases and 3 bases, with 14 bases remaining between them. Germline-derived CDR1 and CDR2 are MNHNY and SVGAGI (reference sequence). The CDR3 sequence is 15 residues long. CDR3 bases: TGTGCCAGCAGTTATTCGAGTAGGGGAGACTATGGCTACACCTTC. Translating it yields CASSYSSRGDYGYTF.

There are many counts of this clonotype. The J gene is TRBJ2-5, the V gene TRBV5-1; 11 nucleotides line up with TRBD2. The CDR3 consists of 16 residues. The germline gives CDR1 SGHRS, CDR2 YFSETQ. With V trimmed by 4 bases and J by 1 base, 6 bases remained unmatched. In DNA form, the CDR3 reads TGCGCCAGCAGCCTACTAGCGGGGGCCGTCCAAGAGACCCAGTACTTC. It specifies CASSLLAGAVQETQYF.

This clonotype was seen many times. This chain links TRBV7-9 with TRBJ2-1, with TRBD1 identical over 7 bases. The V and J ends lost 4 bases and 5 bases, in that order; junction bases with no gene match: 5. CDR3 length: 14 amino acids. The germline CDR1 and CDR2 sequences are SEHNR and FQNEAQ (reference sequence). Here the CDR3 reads CASSYTGAHNEQFF. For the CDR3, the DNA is TGTGCCAGCAGCTACACAGGGGCTCACAATGAGCAGTTCTTC. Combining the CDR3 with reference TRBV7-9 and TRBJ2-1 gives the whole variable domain DTGVSQNPRHKITKRGQNVTFRCDPISEHNRLYWYRQTLGQGPEFLTYFQNEAQLEKSRLLSDRFSAERPKGSFSTLEIQRTEQGDSAMYLCASSYTGAHNEQFFGPGTRLTVL.

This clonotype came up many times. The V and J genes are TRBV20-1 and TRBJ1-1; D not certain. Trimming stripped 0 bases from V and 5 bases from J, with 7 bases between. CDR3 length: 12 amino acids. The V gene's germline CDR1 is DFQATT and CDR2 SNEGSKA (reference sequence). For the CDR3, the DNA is TGCAGTGCTAGAGAGTGGGCAACTGAAGCTTTCTTT. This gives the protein CSAREWATEAFF.

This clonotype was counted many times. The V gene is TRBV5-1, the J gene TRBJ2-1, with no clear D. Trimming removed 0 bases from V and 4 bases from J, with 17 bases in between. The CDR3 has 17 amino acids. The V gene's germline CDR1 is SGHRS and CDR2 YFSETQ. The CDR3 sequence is CASSLEGSGRPYNEQFF. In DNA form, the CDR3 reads TGCGCCAGCAGCTTGGAAGGTTCAGGCCGACCTTACAATGAGCAGTTCTTC.

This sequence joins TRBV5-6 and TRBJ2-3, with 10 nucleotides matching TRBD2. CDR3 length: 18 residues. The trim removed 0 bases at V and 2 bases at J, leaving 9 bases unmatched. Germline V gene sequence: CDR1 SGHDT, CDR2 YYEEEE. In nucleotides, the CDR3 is TGTGCCAGCAGCTTGGAACTAGCGGGAACATATTTCACAGATACGCAGTATTTT. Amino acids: CASSLELAGTYFTDTQYF.

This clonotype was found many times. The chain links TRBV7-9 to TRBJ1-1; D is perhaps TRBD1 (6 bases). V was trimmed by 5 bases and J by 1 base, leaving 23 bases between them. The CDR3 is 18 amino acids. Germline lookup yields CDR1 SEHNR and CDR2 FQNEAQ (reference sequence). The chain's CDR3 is CASSPRGITGTANTEAFF. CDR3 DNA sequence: TGTGCCAGCAGCCCTAGGGGGATTACCGGGACTGCGAACACTGAAGCTTTCTTT.

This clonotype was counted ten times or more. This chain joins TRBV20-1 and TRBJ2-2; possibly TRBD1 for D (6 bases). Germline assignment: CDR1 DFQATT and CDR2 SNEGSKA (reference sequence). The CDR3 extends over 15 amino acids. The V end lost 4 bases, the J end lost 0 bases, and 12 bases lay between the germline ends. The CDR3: CSAIRTDPNTGELFF. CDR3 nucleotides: TGCAGTGCTATCCGGACAGACCCGAACACCGGGGAGCTGTTTTTT.

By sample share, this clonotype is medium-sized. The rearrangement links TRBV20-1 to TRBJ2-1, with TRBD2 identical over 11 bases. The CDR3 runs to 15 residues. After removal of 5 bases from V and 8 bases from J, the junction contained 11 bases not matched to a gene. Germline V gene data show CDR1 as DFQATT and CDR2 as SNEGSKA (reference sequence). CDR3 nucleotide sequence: TGCAGTGCTTCCCGCTTAGCGGGGGGGCAGGATGAGCAGTTCTTC. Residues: CSASRLAGGQDEQFF.

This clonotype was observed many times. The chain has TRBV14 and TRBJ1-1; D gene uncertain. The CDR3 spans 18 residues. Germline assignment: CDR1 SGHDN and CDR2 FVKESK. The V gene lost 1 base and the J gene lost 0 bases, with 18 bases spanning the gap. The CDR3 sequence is CASSQGQSEILLNTEAFF. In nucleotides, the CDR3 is TGTGCCAGCAGCCAAGGTCAGAGCGAAATATTATTGAACACTGAAGCTTTCTTT.

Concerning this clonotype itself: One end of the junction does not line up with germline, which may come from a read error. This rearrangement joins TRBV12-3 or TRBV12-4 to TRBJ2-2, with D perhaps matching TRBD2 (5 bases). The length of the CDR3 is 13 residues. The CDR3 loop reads CVSSLLNVGDLFF. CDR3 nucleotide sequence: TGTGTCAGCAGTTTGCTGAACGTCGGGGATCTGTTTTTT.

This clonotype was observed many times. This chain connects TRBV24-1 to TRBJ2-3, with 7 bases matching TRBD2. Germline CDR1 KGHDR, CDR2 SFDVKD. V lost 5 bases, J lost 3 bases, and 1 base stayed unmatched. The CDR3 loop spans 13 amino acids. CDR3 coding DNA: TGTGCCACCAGTGGGGGAGGGACAGATACGCAGTATTTT. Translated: CATSGGGTDTQYF.

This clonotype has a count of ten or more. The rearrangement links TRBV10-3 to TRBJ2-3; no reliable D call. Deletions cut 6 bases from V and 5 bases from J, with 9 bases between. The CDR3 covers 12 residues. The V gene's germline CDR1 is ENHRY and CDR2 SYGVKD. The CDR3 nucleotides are TGTGCCATCAGGGTCGACGGAGATACGCAGTATTTT. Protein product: CAIRVDGDTQYF.